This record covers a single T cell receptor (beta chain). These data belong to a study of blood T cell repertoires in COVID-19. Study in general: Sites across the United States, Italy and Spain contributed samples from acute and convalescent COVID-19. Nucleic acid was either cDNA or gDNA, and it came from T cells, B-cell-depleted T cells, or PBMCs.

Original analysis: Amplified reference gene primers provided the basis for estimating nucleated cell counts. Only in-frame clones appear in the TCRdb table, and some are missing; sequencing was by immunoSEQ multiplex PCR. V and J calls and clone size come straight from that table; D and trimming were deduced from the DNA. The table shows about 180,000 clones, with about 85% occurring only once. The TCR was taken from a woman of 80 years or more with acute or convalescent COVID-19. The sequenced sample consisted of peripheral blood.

The CDR3 loop reads CASSFRQLDNSPLHF. In DNA form, the CDR3 reads TGTGCCAGCAGTTTCCGACAGTTAGACAATTCACCCCTCCACTTT. The chain couples TRBV6-5 to TRBJ1-6, with D perhaps TRBD1 (5 bases). Germline CDR1 reads MNHEY; CDR2 reads SVGAGI. Trimming took off 4 bases at V and 7 bases at J, with 14 bases between the two ends. The length of the CDR3 is 15 residues.